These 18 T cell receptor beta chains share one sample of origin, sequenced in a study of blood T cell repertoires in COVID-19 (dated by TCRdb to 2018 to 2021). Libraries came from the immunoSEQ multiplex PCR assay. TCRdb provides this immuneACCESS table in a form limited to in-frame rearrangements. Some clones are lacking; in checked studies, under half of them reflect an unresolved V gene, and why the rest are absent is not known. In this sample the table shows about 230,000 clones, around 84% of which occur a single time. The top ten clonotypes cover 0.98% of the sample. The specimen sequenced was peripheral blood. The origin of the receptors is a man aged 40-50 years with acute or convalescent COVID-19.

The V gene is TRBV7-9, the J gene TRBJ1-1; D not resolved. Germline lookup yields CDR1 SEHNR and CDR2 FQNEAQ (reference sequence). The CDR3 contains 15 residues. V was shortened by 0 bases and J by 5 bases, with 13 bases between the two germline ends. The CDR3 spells CASSLAGTPGTEAFF. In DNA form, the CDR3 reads TGTGCCAGCAGCTTAGCGGGTACCCCGGGGACTGAAGCTTTCTTT. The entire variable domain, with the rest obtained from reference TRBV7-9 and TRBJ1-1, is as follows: DTGVSQNPRHKITKRGQNVTFRCDPISEHNRLYWYRQTLGQGPEFLTYFQNEAQLEKSRLLSDRFSAERPKGSFSTLEIQRTEQGDSAMYLCASSLAGTPGTEAFFGQGTRLTVV.

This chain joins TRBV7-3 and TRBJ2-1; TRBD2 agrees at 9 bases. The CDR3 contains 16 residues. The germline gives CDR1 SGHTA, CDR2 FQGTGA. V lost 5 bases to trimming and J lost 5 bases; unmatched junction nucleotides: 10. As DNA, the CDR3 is TGTGCCAGCAGCCCTCGCGGTAGCGGGGGACACAATGAGCAGTTCTTC. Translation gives CASSPRGSGGHNEQFF. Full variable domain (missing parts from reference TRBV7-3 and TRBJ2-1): GAGVSQTPSNKVTEKGKYVELRCDPISGHTALYWYRQSLGQGPEFLIYFQGTGAADDSGLPNDRFFAVRPEGSVSTLKIQRTERGDSAVYLCASSPRGSGGHNEQFFGPGTRLTVL.

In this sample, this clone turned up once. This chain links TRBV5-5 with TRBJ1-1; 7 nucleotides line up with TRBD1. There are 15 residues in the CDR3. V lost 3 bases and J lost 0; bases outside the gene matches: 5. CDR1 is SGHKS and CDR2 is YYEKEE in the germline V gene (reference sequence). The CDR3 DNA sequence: TGTGCCAGCAGCTCGGGGACAGTTTTGAACACTGAAGCTTTCTTT. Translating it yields CASSSGTVLNTEAFF.

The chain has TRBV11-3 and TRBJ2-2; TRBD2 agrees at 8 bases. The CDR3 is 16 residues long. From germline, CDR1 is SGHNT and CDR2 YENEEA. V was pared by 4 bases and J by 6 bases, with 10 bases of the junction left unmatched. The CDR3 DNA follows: TGTGCCAGCAGCTCCGGAGGACTAGCATTGGCCGGGGAGCTGTTTTTT. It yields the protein CASSSGGLALAGELFF.

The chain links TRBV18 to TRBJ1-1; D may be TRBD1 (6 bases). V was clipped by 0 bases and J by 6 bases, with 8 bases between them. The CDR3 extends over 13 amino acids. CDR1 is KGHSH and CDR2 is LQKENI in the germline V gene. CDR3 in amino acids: CASSPPGAPEAFF. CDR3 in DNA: TGTGCCAGCTCACCACCGGGGGCCCCTGAAGCTTTCTTT.

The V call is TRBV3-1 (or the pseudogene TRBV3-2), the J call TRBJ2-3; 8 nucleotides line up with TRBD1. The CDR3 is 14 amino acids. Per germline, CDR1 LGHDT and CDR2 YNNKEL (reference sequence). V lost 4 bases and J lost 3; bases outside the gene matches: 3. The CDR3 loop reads CASSLGQGTDTQYF. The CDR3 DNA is TGTGCCAGCAGCCTAGGACAGGGAACAGATACGCAGTATTTT.

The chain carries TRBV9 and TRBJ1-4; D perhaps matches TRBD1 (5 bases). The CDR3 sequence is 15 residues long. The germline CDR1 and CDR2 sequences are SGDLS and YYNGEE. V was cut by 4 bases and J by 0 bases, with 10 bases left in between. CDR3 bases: TGTGCCAGCAGCCCGACAGCTACAACTAATGAAAAACTGTTTTTT. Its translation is CASSPTATTNEKLFF.

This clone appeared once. The CDR3 coding sequence is TGTGCCAGCTCACCGTGGGGGGAGGTTGAAGCTTTCTTT. Translating gives CASSPWGEVEAFF. The gene calls are TRBV18 and TRBJ1-1, with D tentatively TRBD1 (5 bases). The CDR3 runs 13 residues. Trimming took off 3 bases at V and 7 bases at J, with 12 bases between the two ends. Looked up from germline, CDR1 is KGHSH and CDR2 is LQKENI.

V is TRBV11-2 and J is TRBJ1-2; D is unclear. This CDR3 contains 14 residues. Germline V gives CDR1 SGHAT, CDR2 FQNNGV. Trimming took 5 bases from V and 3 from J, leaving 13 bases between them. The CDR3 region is CASSVGNKDYGYTF. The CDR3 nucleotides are TGTGCCAGCAGCGTCGGGAACAAAGACTATGGCTACACCTTC.

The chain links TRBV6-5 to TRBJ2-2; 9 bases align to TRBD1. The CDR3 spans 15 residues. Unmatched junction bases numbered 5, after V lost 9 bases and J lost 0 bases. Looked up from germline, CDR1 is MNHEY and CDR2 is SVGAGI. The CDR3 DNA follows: TGTGCCAGTGGGACAGGGACAACGAACACCGGGGAGCTGTTTTTT. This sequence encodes CASGTGTTNTGELFF.

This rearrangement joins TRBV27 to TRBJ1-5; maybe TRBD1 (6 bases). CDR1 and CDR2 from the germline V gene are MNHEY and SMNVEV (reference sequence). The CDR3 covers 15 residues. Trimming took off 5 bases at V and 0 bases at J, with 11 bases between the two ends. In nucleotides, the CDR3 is TGTGCCAGCAGTCCCTGGGGGCTTAGCAATCAGCCCCAGCATTTT. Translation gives CASSPWGLSNQPQHF.

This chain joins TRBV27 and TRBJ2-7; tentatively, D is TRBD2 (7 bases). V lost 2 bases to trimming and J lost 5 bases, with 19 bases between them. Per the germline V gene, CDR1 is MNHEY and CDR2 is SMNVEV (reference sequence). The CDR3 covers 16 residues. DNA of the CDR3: TGTGCCAGCAGTTTAATTATTGGCGGGGGCTTCAACGAGCAGTACTTC. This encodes CASSLIIGGGFNEQYF.

The CDR3 protein is CASSLASSGAETQYF. The CDR3 DNA reads TGTGCCAGCAGCTTAGCCAGTTCAGGGGCTGAGACCCAGTACTTC. The chain has TRBV7-9 and TRBJ2-5; D perhaps matches TRBD1 (6 bases). Trimming cost V 0 bases and J 5 bases, with 13 bases left between them. This CDR3 region has 15 residues. From germline, CDR1 is SEHNR and CDR2 FQNEAQ (reference sequence).

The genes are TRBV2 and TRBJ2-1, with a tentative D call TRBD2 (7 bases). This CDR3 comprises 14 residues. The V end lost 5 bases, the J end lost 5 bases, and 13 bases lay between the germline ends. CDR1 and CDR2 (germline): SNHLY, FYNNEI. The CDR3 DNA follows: TGTGCCAGCAGTCCCCGGGGGGCCAACAATGAGCAGTTCTTC. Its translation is CASSPRGANNEQFF.

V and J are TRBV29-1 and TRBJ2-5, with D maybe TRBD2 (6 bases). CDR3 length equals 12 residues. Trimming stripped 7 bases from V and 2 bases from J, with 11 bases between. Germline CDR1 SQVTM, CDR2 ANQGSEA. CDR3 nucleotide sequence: TGCAGCGGGGGGGTAGTACAAGAGACCCAGTACTTC. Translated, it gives CSGGVVQETQYF.

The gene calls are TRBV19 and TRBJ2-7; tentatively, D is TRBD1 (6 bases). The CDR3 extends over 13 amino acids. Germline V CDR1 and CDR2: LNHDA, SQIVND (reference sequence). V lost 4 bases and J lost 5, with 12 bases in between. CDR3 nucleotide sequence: TGTGCCAGTAGTAATCAGGGGTTCAACGAGCAGTACTTC. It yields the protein CASSNQGFNEQYF.

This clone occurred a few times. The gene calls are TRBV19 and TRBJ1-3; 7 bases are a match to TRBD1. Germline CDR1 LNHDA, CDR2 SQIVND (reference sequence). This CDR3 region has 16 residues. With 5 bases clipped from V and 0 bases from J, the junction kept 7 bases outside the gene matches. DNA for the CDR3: TGTGCCAGTAGTCCGGGACAGAGGATCTCTGGAAACACCATATATTTT. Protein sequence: CASSPGQRISGNTIYF.

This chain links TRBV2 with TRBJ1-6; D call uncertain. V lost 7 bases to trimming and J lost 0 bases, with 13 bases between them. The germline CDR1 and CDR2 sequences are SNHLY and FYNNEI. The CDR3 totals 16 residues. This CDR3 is CASTRRGDSYNSPLHF. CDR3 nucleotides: TGTGCCAGCACCCGACGGGGTGACTCCTATAATTCACCCCTCCACTTT. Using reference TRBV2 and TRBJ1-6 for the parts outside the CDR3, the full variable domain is EPEVTQTPSHQVTQMGQEVILRCVPISNHLYFYWYRQILGQKVEFLVSFYNNEISEKSEIFDDQFSVERPDGSNFTLKIRSTKLEDSAMYFCASTRRGDSYNSPLHFGNGTRLTVT.